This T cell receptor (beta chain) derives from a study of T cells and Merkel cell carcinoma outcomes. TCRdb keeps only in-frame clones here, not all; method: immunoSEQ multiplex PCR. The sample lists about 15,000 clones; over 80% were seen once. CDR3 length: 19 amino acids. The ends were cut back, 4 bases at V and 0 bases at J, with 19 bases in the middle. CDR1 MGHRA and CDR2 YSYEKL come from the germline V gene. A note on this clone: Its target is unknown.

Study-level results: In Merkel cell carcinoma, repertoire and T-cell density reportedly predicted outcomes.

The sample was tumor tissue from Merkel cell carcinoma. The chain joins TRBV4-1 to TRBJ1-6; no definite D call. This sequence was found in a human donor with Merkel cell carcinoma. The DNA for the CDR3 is TGCGCCAGCAGCCCCACGTCACGGGGAATAAGCTCCTATAATTCACCCCTCCACTTT. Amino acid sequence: CASSPTSRGISSYNSPLHF.